This T cell receptor beta chain is drawn from a study of blood T cell repertoires in COVID-19. About the research overall: Samples taken during acute and convalescent COVID-19 were collected in the United States, Italy and Spain.

Method: immunoSEQ multiplex PCR; TCRdb's copy keeps in-frame clones and lacks some. The sample lists around 60,000 clones; around 87% were seen once. Trimming cost V 0 bases and J 3 bases, with 10 bases left between them. The germline gives CDR1 SGHRS, CDR2 YFSETQ. The CDR3 has 14 residues. The chain carries TRBV5-1 and TRBJ2-7; TRBD2 might be the D (5 bases). The receptor was derived from a man between 60 and 75 years old with active COVID-19. The source material was peripheral blood. CDR3 sequence reads: CASSLGGSVYEQYF. The DNA for the CDR3 is TGCGCCAGCAGCTTGGGAGGGTCCGTCTACGAGCAGTACTTC.